The 27 T cell receptor beta chains below all came from one sample that was sequenced in a study of cytomegalovirus exposure and HLA in healthy donors. The primer mix had 60 Vbeta and 13 Jbeta primers. Assay used: immunoSEQ multiplex PCR; TCRdb lists only in-frame clones, some missing. The sample has some 90,000 clones, about four fifths seen once; the top ten hold around 14%. What was sequenced was PBMCs. The receptors were gathered from a woman aged 70-85 years in good health and CMV-seropositive.

The V gene is TRBV18, the J gene TRBJ2-7; possible D gene TRBD2, 6 bases. Germline assignment: CDR1 KGHSH and CDR2 LQKENI. This CDR3 region has 14 residues. V was shortened by 5 bases and J by 3 bases, with 14 bases between the two germline ends. For the CDR3, the DNA is TGTGCCAGCTCATCATTACCGGGGGACTACGAGCAGTACTTC. As protein: CASSSLPGDYEQYF.

The rearrangement links TRBV18 to TRBJ2-3; no clear D. Germline loops: CDR1 KGHSH, CDR2 LQKENI. The CDR3 spans 14 residues. V lost 6 bases, J lost 5 bases, and 15 bases lay in between. CDR3 sequence reads: CASSSEVQGDTQYF. The CDR3 DNA sequence: TGTGCCAGCTCGTCAGAGGTCCAAGGAGATACGCAGTATTTT.

This clone was recorded only once. The V and J genes are TRBV5-1 and TRBJ2-6, with D maybe TRBD1 (5 bases). CDR3 size: 19 residues. Trimming left V 0 bases short and J 2 bases short, with 18 bases between. Germline loops: CDR1 SGHRS, CDR2 YFSETQ. CDR3 sequence: CASSLEGLSRWAGANVLTF. CDR3 coding DNA: TGCGCCAGCAGCTTGGAGGGGCTCAGTCGTTGGGCTGGGGCCAACGTCCTGACTTTC.

This chain links TRBV28 with TRBJ1-2; 7 nucleotides align to TRBD1. V gave up 6 bases and J gave up 4 bases; unmatched junction bases: 5. CDR1 and CDR2 (germline): MDHEN, SYDVKM. The CDR3 totals 13 residues. In DNA, the CDR3 is TGTGCCAGCAGACGGGGACAGCTCTATGGCTACACCTTC. Its translation: CASRRGQLYGYTF.

The chain uses TRBV9 and TRBJ2-3; D uncertain. Germline values: CDR1 SGDLS, CDR2 YYNGEE. Trimming stripped 0 bases from V and 3 bases from J, with 5 bases between. The CDR3 is 13 amino acids. CDR3 protein: CASSVGETDTQYF. The DNA of the CDR3 is TGTGCCAGCAGCGTAGGCGAGACAGATACGCAGTATTTT.

The DNA for the CDR3 is TGTGCCAGCAGCTCCGGACAGGGATCTCAAGAGACCCAGTACTTC. The encoded protein is CASSSGQGSQETQYF. V usage is TRBV5-4 and J usage is TRBJ2-5; 8 bases are shared with TRBD1. The germline V gene encodes CDR1 SGHNT and CDR2 YYREEE (reference sequence). The V gene end was trimmed by 3 bases and the J gene end by 2 bases; junction bases not matched to a gene: 6. This CDR3 region has 15 residues.

This clone was observed a handful of times. This chain's CDR3 is CATNQGQAYEQYF. The CDR3 region has the DNA TGTGCCACCAACCAGGGACAGGCCTACGAGCAGTACTTC. The rearrangement uses TRBV15 and TRBJ2-7; 8 bases line up with TRBD1. The CDR3 loop spans 13 amino acids. With V trimmed by 7 bases and J by 2 bases, 4 bases remained unmatched. Germline CDR1 LNHNV, CDR2 YYDKDF (reference sequence).

The chain has TRBV11-3 and TRBJ2-1; D possibly corresponds to TRBD2 (6 bases). Between the trimmed V and J ends, which lost 2 bases and 5 bases, there was a span of 10 bases. CDR1 and CDR2 (germline): SGHNT, YENEEA. The CDR3 runs to 14 residues. In nucleotides, the CDR3 is TGTGCCAGCAGCTTAACTAGCCCCCACAATGAGCAGTTCTTC. As protein: CASSLTSPHNEQFF.

This clone is a singleton in its sample. This chain links TRBV19 with TRBJ2-3, with 8 bases identical to TRBD2. The J segment lost 1 base and the V segment lost 3 bases, leaving 3 bases of the junction unmatched. The CDR3 spans 15 residues. Per the germline V gene, CDR1 is LNHDA and CDR2 is SQIVND (reference sequence). CDR3 sequence reads: CASSIVTSGTDTQYF. CDR3 DNA sequence: TGTGCCAGTAGTATTGTGACTAGCGGCACAGATACGCAGTATTTT.

The rearrangement joins TRBV25-1 to TRBJ2-1; tentative D call: TRBD1 (6 bases). The CDR3 consists of 18 residues. The germline V gene has CDR1 MGHDK and CDR2 SYGVNS. Trimming removed 1 base from V and 0 bases from J, with 16 bases in between. The DNA for the CDR3 is TGTGCCAGCAGTGAATGGGGCAGGGGACGCTTCTCCTACAATGAGCAGTTCTTC. The encoded protein is CASSEWGRGRFSYNEQFF.

This chain links TRBV27 with TRBJ2-5; TRBD2 matches at 9 bases. The DNA end is more similar to TRBJ2-7, so the J call may be wrong. Germline lookup yields CDR1 MNHEY and CDR2 SMNVEV (reference sequence). This CDR3 comprises 13 residues. CDR3 amino acids: CASGKRGAYEQYF. DNA for the CDR3: TGTGCCAGCGGGAAGCGGGGGGCCTACGAGCAGTACTTC.

This clone was detected only once. J is TRBJ1-5 and V is TRBV7-6; D remains unclear. Per germline, CDR1 SGHVS and CDR2 FNYEAQ. Trimming removed 1 base from V and 6 bases from J, with 10 bases in between. This CDR3 comprises 14 residues. In DNA, the CDR3 is TGTGCCAGCAGCTTAGGCAGGATCGGTCAGCCCCAGCATTTT. This sequence encodes CASSLGRIGQPQHF.

Only one count was recorded for this clone. This rearrangement joins TRBV10-2 to TRBJ1-5; 7 bases are a match to TRBD1. The length of the CDR3 is 13 residues. Unmatched junction bases numbered 4, after V lost 7 bases and J lost 4 bases. CDR1 and CDR2 from the germline V gene are WSHSY and SAAADI. The CDR3 sequence is CASTGGWNQPQHF. The CDR3 coding sequence is TGCGCCAGCACAGGGGGATGGAATCAGCCCCAGCATTTT.

This clone occurred a few times. The chain has TRBV5-1 and TRBJ2-7, with TRBD2 as a possible D gene (5 bases). This CDR3 region has 14 residues. In germline, CDR1 is SGHRS, CDR2 YFSETQ. V was cut by 4 bases and J by 7 bases, with 18 bases left in between. In DNA form, the CDR3 reads TGCGCCAGCAGCCAAGCCGGGATCACGAAGGAGCAGTACTTC. It is translated as CASSQAGITKEQYF.

This clone was detected a few times. This chain uses TRBV5-4 with TRBJ2-1; TRBD2 aligns across 9 bases. Germline V gives CDR1 SGHNT, CDR2 YYREEE (reference sequence). V was clipped by 4 bases and J by 7 bases; unmatched bases: 9. This CDR3 contains 15 residues. CDR3 sequence: CASSLFGTSGNEQFF. In nucleotides, the CDR3 is TGTGCCAGCAGCCTGTTCGGCACTAGCGGGAATGAGCAGTTCTTC. Full variable domain (missing parts from reference TRBV5-4 and TRBJ2-1): ETGVTQSPTHLIKTRGQQVTLRCSSQSGHNTVSWYQQALGQGPQFIFQYYREEENGRGNFPPRFSGLQFPNYSSELNVNALELDDSALYLCASSLFGTSGNEQFFGPGTRLTVL.

The gene calls are TRBV6-1 and TRBJ2-7; D might be TRBD2 (7 bases). This CDR3 comprises 17 residues. V was pared by 1 base and J by 2 bases, with 18 bases between. Germline lookup yields CDR1 MNHNS and CDR2 SASEGT. DNA of the CDR3: TGTGCCAGCAGTGAAGGGTCTGGGGGCGGGAGAACCTACGAGCAGTACTTC. It codes for CASSEGSGGGRTYEQYF.

V and J are TRBV5-1 and TRBJ2-5; 10 bases line up with TRBD2. Unmatched junction bases numbered 10, after V lost 4 bases and J lost 4 bases. The CDR3 has 16 residues. Germline values: CDR1 SGHRS, CDR2 YFSETQ. The CDR3 DNA reads as TGCGCCAGCAGCCCCGGGAGCGGGGGGGGATCAGAGACCCAGTACTTC. Amino acid sequence: CASSPGSGGGSETQYF.

The rearrangement links TRBV15 to TRBJ2-5; 9 nucleotides line up with TRBD2. CDR3 size: 15 residues. The germline CDR1 and CDR2 sequences are LNHNV and YYDKDF (reference sequence). The V and J ends lost 1 base and 1 base, in that order; junction bases with no gene match: 1. CDR3 protein: CATSRGGGAQETQYF. The CDR3, as DNA: TGTGCCACCAGCAGAGGCGGGGGGGCCCAAGAGACCCAGTACTTC.

DNA of the CDR3: TGTGCCAGCTCACCATCCCCACAGGGGTGGGGAGAGACCCAGTACTTC. This sequence encodes CASSPSPQGWGETQYF. This chain joins TRBV18 and TRBJ2-5; 7 positions agree with TRBD1. V shed 2 bases, J shed 4 bases, and the junction held 10 bases outside the gene matches. This CDR3 region has 16 residues. CDR1 and CDR2 (germline): KGHSH, LQKENI.

The V and J genes are TRBV13 and TRBJ2-7; 7 nucleotides agree with TRBD1. Germline V gene sequence: CDR1 PRHDT, CDR2 FYEKMQ (reference sequence). Trimming cost V 4 bases and J 0 bases; bases outside gene matches: 6. CDR3 size: 15 residues. The DNA of the CDR3 is TGTGCCAGCAGCTCCAGGGGACAGACCTCCTACGAGCAGTACTTC. Translated, it gives CASSSRGQTSYEQYF.

The V gene is TRBV19, the J gene TRBJ2-3; 11 bases fit TRBD2. CDR1 is LNHDA and CDR2 is SQIVND in the germline V gene (reference sequence). The CDR3 has 16 amino acids. The V and J ends lost 6 bases and 3 bases, in that order; junction bases with no gene match: 8. CDR3: CASSYSGRAGTDTQYF. The CDR3 coding sequence is TGTGCCAGTAGCTATAGCGGGAGGGCCGGGACAGATACGCAGTATTTT.

The V and J genes are TRBV9 and TRBJ2-7, with TRBD1 identical over 11 bases. CDR3 length equals 14 residues. The germline V gene has CDR1 SGDLS and CDR2 YYNGEE. Trimming took 3 bases from V and 4 from J; bases not matched to a gene: 3. CDR3 sequence (DNA): TGTGCCAGCAGCGACCGGGACAGGGGGTACGAGCAGTACTTC. It is translated as CASSDRDRGYEQYF.

J is TRBJ2-5 and V is TRBV5-4; 7 nucleotides agree with TRBD2. J was trimmed by 2 bases and V by 0 bases; bases with no gene match: 4. The germline V gene encodes CDR1 SGHNT and CDR2 YYREEE (reference sequence). The CDR3 runs 15 residues. The DNA of the CDR3 is TGTGCCAGCAGCTTGGAGAATAGCGGGCAAGAGACCCAGTACTTC. As protein: CASSLENSGQETQYF.

The chain joins TRBV7-9 to TRBJ1-4, with D uncertain. The CDR3 runs 12 residues. The germline V gene has CDR1 SEHNR and CDR2 FQNEAQ (reference sequence). The CDR3 here is CVCGPLREKLFF. The DNA for the CDR3 is TGTGTTTGTGGGCCCCTTAGAGAAAAACTGTTTTTT.

The rearrangement joins TRBV5-1 to TRBJ1-2; 8 bases fit TRBD1. J lost 7 bases, V lost 3 bases, and 8 bases had no gene match. The germline CDR1 and CDR2 sequences are SGHRS and YFSETQ. The CDR3 runs 14 residues. As DNA, the CDR3 is TGCGCCAGCAGCTCCGGACAGGGCGTTCCTGGCTACACCTTC. Translated: CASSSGQGVPGYTF.

The gene calls are TRBV28 and TRBJ1-1; D is possibly TRBD1 (6 bases). The CDR3 loop spans 15 amino acids. Trimming left V 5 bases short and J 6 bases short, with 19 bases between. CDR1 is MDHEN, CDR2 SYDVKM, per germline. Here the CDR3 DNA reads TGTGCCAGCAGTCCCACCGGGGGGCGCTACGCTGAAGCTTTCTTT. Its translation is CASSPTGGRYAEAFF. Complete variable domain (other parts from reference TRBV28 and TRBJ1-1): DVKVTQSSRYLVKRTGEKVFLECVQDMDHENMFWYRQDPGLGLRLIYFSYDVKMKEKGDIPEGYSVSREKKERFSLILESASTNQTSMYLCASSPTGGRYAEAFFGQGTRLTVV.

The chain carries TRBV19 and TRBJ2-7; D unresolved. The germline V gene encodes CDR1 LNHDA and CDR2 SQIVND (reference sequence). The V gene lost 5 bases and the J gene lost 4 bases, with 15 bases spanning the gap. CDR3 length: 14 residues. The CDR3 region is CASSLQTSSYEQYF. Written as DNA, the CDR3 is TGTGCCAGTAGTCTTCAGACAAGCTCATACGAGCAGTACTTC.